One sample yielded the 3 T cell receptor beta chains listed below, sequenced in a study of identifying expanded T cells in peripheral blood. The assay was immunoSEQ multiplex PCR, and TCRdb's table has in-frame clones only and misses some. The table records about 89,000 clones, 86% of them present only once. The sample taken for sequencing was blood. These TCRs come from a person aged 18 to 75 in good health.

This sequence joins TRBV7-9 and TRBJ2-3; D remains ambiguous. V lost 7 bases to trimming and J lost 6 bases, with 8 bases between them. Germline V CDR1 and CDR2: SEHNR, FQNEAQ (reference sequence). This CDR3 region has 11 residues. The CDR3 bases are TGTGCCAGCACCCTCGGGGATACGCAGTATTTT. It specifies CASTLGDTQYF. The whole variable domain, filled in from reference TRBV7-9 and TRBJ2-3, reads DTGVSQNPRHKITKRGQNVTFRCDPISEHNRLYWYRQTLGQGPEFLTYFQNEAQLEKSRLLSDRFSAERPKGSFSTLEIQRTEQGDSAMYLCASTLGDTQYFGPGTRLTVL.

This chain joins TRBV7-8 and TRBJ2-3, with a weak D call TRBD1 (6 bases). V lost 5 bases and J lost 8, with 17 bases in between. The CDR3 spans 14 residues. Germline CDR1 SGHVS, CDR2 FQNEAQ. This CDR3 is CASSRSVQGGTQYF. The CDR3 region has the DNA TGTGCCAGCAGCAGATCAGTACAGGGCGGTACGCAGTATTTT.

V usage is TRBV7-6 and J usage is TRBJ1-1; D gene ambiguous. The V end lost 4 bases, the J end lost 5 bases, and 14 bases lay between the germline ends. CDR1 is SGHVS, CDR2 FNYEAQ, per germline. The CDR3 consists of 14 residues. The CDR3 bases are TGTGCCAGCAGCTCGCTGACCCGGGAAACTGAAGCTTTCTTT. Its translation is CASSSLTRETEAFF.